This T cell receptor (beta chain) was profiled in a study of control samples from healthy donors and cancer patients. J was trimmed by 4 bases and V by 3 bases; bases with no gene match: 7. This CDR3 spans 14 amino acids. Germline-derived CDR1 and CDR2 are SGHRS and YFSETQ. Sequencing was performed with immunoSEQ multiplex PCR; in TCRdb, only in-frame clones are kept and a portion is missing. The table has 80,000 to 100,000 clones, 80% to 90% seen once. Sequenced material: blood. This clonotype originated in a man aged 25-40 years in good health. The chain uses TRBV5-1 and TRBJ2-7, with 7 bases lining up with TRBD2. The CDR3 spells CASSSRGGPYEQYF. The CDR3, as DNA: TGCGCCAGCAGCTCTCGGGGAGGGCCTTACGAGCAGTACTTC.